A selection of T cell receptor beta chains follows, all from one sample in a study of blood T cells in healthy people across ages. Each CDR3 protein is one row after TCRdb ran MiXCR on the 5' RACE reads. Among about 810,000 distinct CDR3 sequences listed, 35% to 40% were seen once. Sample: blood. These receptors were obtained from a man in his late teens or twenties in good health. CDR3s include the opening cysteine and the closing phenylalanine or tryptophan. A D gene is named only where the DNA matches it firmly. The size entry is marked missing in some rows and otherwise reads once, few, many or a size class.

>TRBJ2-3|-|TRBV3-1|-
TGTGCCAGCAGCCAAGAACCTGGGGCAGGGGAAAGCACAGATACGCAGTATTTT
CASSQEPGAGESTDTQYF
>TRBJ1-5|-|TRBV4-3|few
TGCGCCAGCAGCCGAGAAGCGGGGGGCAGACAGCCCCAGCATTTT
CASSREAGGRQPQHF
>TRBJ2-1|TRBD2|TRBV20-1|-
TGCAGTGCTAGCCCCCCCGGACTAGCGGGTGATGAGCAGTTCTTC
CSASPPGLAGDEQFF
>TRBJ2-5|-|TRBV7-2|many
TGTGCCAGCAGCTTATCGGGGGCCCAAGAGACCCAGTACTTC
CASSLSGAQETQYF
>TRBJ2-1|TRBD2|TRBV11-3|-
TGTGCCGGCAGCTCAGGACTAGCTGACTACAATGAGCAGTTCTTC
CAGSSGLADYNEQFF
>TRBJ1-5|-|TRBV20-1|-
TGCAGTGCTAGCGTGAGGCAGGGTAACCAGCCCCAGCATTTT
CSASVRQGNQPQHF
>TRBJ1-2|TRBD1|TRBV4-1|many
TGCGCCAGCAGCCAACCATCCCGACAGGGGGCGAGGTATGGCTACACCTTC
CASSQPSRQGARYGYTF
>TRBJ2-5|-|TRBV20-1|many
TGCAGTGCTAACCGGGACACCTCCAAAGAGACCCAGTACTTC
CSANRDTSKETQYF
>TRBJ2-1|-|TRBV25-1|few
TGTGCCAGCAGTGACCCGGGACGGTGGTACAATGAGCAGTTCTTC
CASSDPGRWYNEQFF
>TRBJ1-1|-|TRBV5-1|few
TGCGCCAGCAGCCCTGGAGTCCAATTGTTGAACACTGAAGCTTTCTTT
CASSPGVQLLNTEAFF
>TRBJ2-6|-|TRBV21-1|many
TGTGCCAGCAGCAAAGCGCTTTCTAGCAGGGGAGCCCTCTCTGGGGCCAACGTCCTGACTTTC
CASSKALSSRGALSGANVLTF
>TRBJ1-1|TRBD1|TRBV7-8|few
TGTGCCGGTTCCCGGGACAGGGTTCCCCCGCCTGAAGCTTTCTTT
CAGSRDRVPPPEAFF
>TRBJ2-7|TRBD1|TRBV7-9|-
TGTGCCAGCAGCTTATGGGGTGGGACAGGCTCCTACGAGCAGTACTTC
CASSLWGGTGSYEQYF
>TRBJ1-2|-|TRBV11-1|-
TGTGCCAGCAGCCCGAAACCGGGGGGAACAACGGGGAACTATGGCTACACCTTC
CASSPKPGGTTGNYGYTF
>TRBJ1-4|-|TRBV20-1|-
TGCAGTACTAGAGAAGGGGTGATGGGGGAAAAACTGTTTTTT
CSTREGVMGEKLFF
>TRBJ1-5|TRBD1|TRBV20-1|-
TGCAGTGCTGGGGGGACAGGCTTTAATCAGCCCCAGCATTTT
CSAGGTGFNQPQHF
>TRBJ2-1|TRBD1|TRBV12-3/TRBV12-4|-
TGTGCCAGCAGTTCGCGGACAGGGCGGCATGAGCAGTTCTTC
CASSSRTGRHEQFF
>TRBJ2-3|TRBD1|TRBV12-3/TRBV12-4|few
TGTGCCAGCAGCTCAGCCGGGACAGGCTGGATAGATACGCAGTATTTT
CASSSAGTGWIDTQYF
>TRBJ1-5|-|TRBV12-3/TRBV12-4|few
TGTGCCAGCAGTTTTGGAGGGGAGAATCAGCCCCAGCATTTT
CASSFGGENQPQHF
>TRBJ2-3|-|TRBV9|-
TGTGCCAGCAGCGTCCACCTCCAGGGAAGCACAGGTACGCAGTATTTT
CASSVHLQGSTGTQYF
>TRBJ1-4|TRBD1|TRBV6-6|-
TGTGCCAGCAGTCACGGACAGGGTGCCAATGAAAAACTGTTTTTT
CASSHGQGANEKLFF
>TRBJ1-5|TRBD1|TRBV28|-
TGTGCCAGCAGCTTTATGGGAGTACAGGGGGCATATAGCAATCAGCCCCAGCATTTT
CASSFMGVQGAYSNQPQHF
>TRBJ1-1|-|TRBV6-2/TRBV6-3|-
TGTGCCAGCAGTCCAACCGGTGGGATTGAAGCTTTCTTT
CASSPTGGIEAFF
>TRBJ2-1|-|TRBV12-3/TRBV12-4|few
TGTGCCAGCAGTGGGATCACAGGGAATTACAATGAGCAGTTCTTC
CASSGITGNYNEQFF
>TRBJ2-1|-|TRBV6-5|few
TGTGCCAGCAGTTACAGGGCAGGGCGCTACAATGAGCAGTTCTTC
CASSYRAGRYNEQFF
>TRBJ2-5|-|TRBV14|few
TGTGCCAGCAGCCAAGTAACAGGGCACGAGACCCAGTACTTC
CASSQVTGHETQYF
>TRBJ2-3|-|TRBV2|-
TGTGCCAGCCTCAAGGGCCTTAGCACAGATACGCAGTATTTT
CASLKGLSTDTQYF
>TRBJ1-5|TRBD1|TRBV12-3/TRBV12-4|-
TGTGCCAGCAGGGCGGGACAGGGAGTTCAGCCCCAGCATTTT
CASRAGQGVQPQHF
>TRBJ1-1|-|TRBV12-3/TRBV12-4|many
TGTGCCAGCAGTCTTCACAGGGCTAGCGGCACTGAAGCTTTCTTT
CASSLHRASGTEAFF
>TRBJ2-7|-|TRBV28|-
TGTGCCAGCTCCCCCCACAGCGGCTACAATGAGCAGTACTTC
CASSPHSGYNEQYF
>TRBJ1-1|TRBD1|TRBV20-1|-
TGCAGTGCCGACCCGGGGGACAGGGAAGCTTTCTTT
CSADPGDREAFF
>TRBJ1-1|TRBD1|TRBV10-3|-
TGTGCCATCAGCACAGGGGAGGGCACTGAAGCTTTCTTT
CAISTGEGTEAFF
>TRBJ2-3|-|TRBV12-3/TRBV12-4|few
TGTGCCAGCAGTTTAACTCGAGCGGGCCGGCGTAGCACAGATACGCAGTATTTT
CASSLTRAGRRSTDTQYF
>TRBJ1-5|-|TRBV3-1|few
TGTGCCAGCAGCTATGGGGAGGGCGGCAATCAGCCCCAGCATTTT
CASSYGEGGNQPQHF
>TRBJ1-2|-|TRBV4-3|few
TGCGCCAGCAGCCAGGCCCGGACGGACTATGGCTACACCTTC
CASSQARTDYGYTF
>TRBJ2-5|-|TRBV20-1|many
TGCAGTGCGCCCCAGGGGATTGGGTACCAAGAGACCCAGTACTTC
CSAPQGIGYQETQYF
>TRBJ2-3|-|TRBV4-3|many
TGCGCCAGCAGCCAAGCCCGGACGAGGGTAACAGATACGCAGTATTTT
CASSQARTRVTDTQYF
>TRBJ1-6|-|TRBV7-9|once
TGTGCCAACAGCCCCGACAGGCTAAGGACACCCCTCCACTTT
CANSPDRLRTPLHF
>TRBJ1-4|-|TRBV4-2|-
TGTGCCAGCAGCCAAGCCCCGGTCGGGTCGGGCGAAAAACTGTTTTTT
CASSQAPVGSGEKLFF
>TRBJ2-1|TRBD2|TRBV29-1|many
TGCAGCGTTGAAGATGCTAGCGGGGCCCGCTCCTACAATGAGCAGTTCTTC
CSVEDASGARSYNEQFF
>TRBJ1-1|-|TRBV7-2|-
TGTGCCAGCAGTTATACACAGGGCACTGAAGCTTTCTTT
CASSYTQGTEAFF
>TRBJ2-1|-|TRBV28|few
TGTGCCAGCAGGCCCTTAGGAGGGGGGCCAACATACAATGAGCAGTTCTTC
CASRPLGGGPTYNEQFF
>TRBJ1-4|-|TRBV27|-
TGTGCCAGCAGTTTGTTCGGGGGGAGCGATGAAAAACTGTTTTTT
CASSLFGGSDEKLFF
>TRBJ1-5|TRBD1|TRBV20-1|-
TGCAGTGCTAGCCCGGGACAGGGGGCTGATCAGCCCCAGCATTTT
CSASPGQGADQPQHF
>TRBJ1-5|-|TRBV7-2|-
TGTGCCAGCAGCTTAGTTCCTGACGGACAGCCCCAGCATTTT
CASSLVPDGQPQHF
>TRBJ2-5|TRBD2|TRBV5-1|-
TGCGCCAGCAGCCCCGGGACTACTCACCAGGAGACCCAGTACTTC
CASSPGTTHQETQYF
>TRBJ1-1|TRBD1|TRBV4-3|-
TGCGCCAGCAGCCAATGGAGACAGGGGAACACTGAAGCTTTCTTT
CASSQWRQGNTEAFF
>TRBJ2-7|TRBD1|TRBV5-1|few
TGCGCCAGCAGCTTCGGGACAGGAGGAGCCCGAAGCTCCTACGAGCAGTACTTC
CASSFGTGGARSSYEQYF
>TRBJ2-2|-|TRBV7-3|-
TGTGCCAGCAGCTTGAACTCCCGCAGCCTCGTTCCGGGGGAGCTGTTTTTT
CASSLNSRSLVPGELFF
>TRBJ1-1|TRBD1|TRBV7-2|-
TGTGCCAGCAGCGCCGACAGGGAAGAGGACACTGAAGCTTTCTTT
CASSADREEDTEAFF
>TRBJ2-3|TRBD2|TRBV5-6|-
TGTACCAGCAGCTTCGGAAGCGGGGGGAGCACGGATACGCAGTATTTT
CTSSFGSGGSTDTQYF
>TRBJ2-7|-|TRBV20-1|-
TGCAGTGCTATTCACAGGTTCTCCTACGAGCAGTACTTC
CSAIHRFSYEQYF
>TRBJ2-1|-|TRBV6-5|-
TGTGCCAGCAGTTACGCGATGGCAACTAATGAGCAGTTCTTC
CASSYAMATNEQFF